This T cell receptor beta chain was profiled in a study of identical twins. All of the donors were Caucasians in good health. Findings and limits, study-wide: Insertions were fewer in abundant cord blood beta clonotypes, whereas memory repertoires showed none of this pattern.

After template switching added a universal primer site, the resulting cDNA carried unique molecular identifiers. TCRdb passed the 5' RACE reads through MiXCR, listing each CDR3 protein once. The sample records a few hundred thousand distinct CDR3 sequences, about 9% being singletons. This CDR3 is 16 amino acids long. Per the germline V gene, CDR1 is SGHNT and CDR2 is YYREEE (reference sequence). V trimming: 3 bases; J trimming: 3 bases; junction bases outside the gene matches: 10. This clonotype was observed a few times. The antigen is undetermined. These data were likewise used in another study, on yellow fever vaccine responses in identical twins.

The TCR sequence derives from a woman between 18 and 29 years old in good health. The genes are TRBV5-4 and TRBJ2-7, with 9 bases fitting TRBD1. The specimen was CD8+ T cells sorted from blood. The CDR3 nucleotides read TGTGCCAGCAGCTCGGAAAGCGGGACAGGGAGCTACGAGCAGTACTTC. This codes for CASSSESGTGSYEQYF.